This T cell receptor beta chain came from a study of shared clonotypes between healthy human individuals. The wider study: CD4 naive and CD4 memory each took three plates per donor, while CD8 naive took two and CD8 memory one.

Assay execution took place at the deep level. Only in-frame clones appear in the TCRdb table, and some are missing; sequencing was by immunoSEQ multiplex PCR. The sample contains 950,000 to 1,100,000 clones, 78% of which appear only once. Partitioning of CD4+ cells yielded a CD45RA+ naive subset and a CD45RA-negative memory subset. Remarks on this clone: Its antigen is undetermined.

Findings and caveats of the study: Generation of non-shared clonotypes was less probable than generation of clonotypes shared by all four donors.

The receptor was isolated from a man younger than 35 in good health. Some clones in this sample may be carry-over from other donors' samples. The sequenced material came from memory CD4+ T cells from PBMCs. Noted subset: CD45RA-negative fraction.

The CDR3 sequence is CASSQDLVRDSPLHF. DNA for the CDR3: TGCGCCAGCAGCCAAGATTTGGTAAGGGATTCACCCCTCCACTTT. This rearrangement joins TRBV4-1 to TRBJ1-6; D is undetermined. This CDR3 has 15 residues. The germline V and J ends were trimmed by 0 bases and 8 bases, with 11 bases remaining between them. Germline V lookup: CDR1 MGHRA, CDR2 YSYEKL.